The next 11 T cell receptor beta chains were all read from a single sample in a study of immune heterogeneity within non-small cell lung tumors. Using 32 V and 13 J primers, multiplex PCR amplified TCR beta CDR3. TCRdb processed the multiplex PCR reads anew with MiXCR; each CDR3 protein has one entry. The table records some 5,600 distinct CDR3 sequences, 15% to 20% of them present only once. Each sample used 600 ng of genomic DNA from bulk tumor tissue. Surgical sampling yielded several biopsies per primary tumor (spaced far apart). Patients had untreated, newly diagnosed non-small cell lung cancer and underwent curative surgery. The sequenced sample was lung tumor tissue. Source of these receptors: a man aged 40-50 years with non-small cell lung cancer.

As for this clonotype: A clone one base away is much larger, so this may be a read error. The V and J genes are TRBV20-1 and TRBJ2-5; D unresolved. This CDR3 is 11 amino acids long. Germline lookup yields CDR1 DFQATT and CDR2 SNEGSKA (reference sequence). Trimming shortened V by 3 bases and J by 7 bases, and 9 bases separated the two germline ends. The CDR3 DNA is TGCAGTGCTAGCCTTCTAAGGACCCAGTACTTC. It encodes CSASLLRTQYF.

By proportion, this clonotype is medium-sized (0.01 to 0.1%). The V gene is TRBV12-3 or TRBV12-4, the J gene TRBJ1-2, with 7 positions matching TRBD1. Germline trimming cut 4 bases from V and 6 bases from J; bases unmatched to any gene: 5. The CDR3 contains 13 residues. The DNA for the CDR3 is TGTGCCAGCAGTTACAGGGGAGGAAATGGCTACACCTTC. Translated, it gives CASSYRGGNGYTF.

By its share, this clonotype is medium-sized. The rearrangement links TRBV19 to TRBJ1-1, with TRBD1 matching 10 bases. CDR1 LNHDA and CDR2 SQIVND come from the germline V gene (reference sequence). CDR3 size: 16 residues. V was pared by 5 bases and J by 0 bases, with 6 bases of the junction left unmatched. This chain's CDR3 is CASSSRTGGMNTEAFF. The CDR3 region has the DNA TGTGCCAGTAGTTCAAGGACAGGGGGAATGAACACTGAAGCTTTCTTT.

The table lists this clonotype with a few counts. A read error may explain this, as a much larger clone is one base away. The chain combines TRBV9 with TRBJ1-5, with D uncertain. V lost 4 bases and J 1 base, leaving 12 bases between the germline ends. There are 15 residues in the CDR3. The V gene's germline CDR1 is SGDLS and CDR2 YYNGEE. For the CDR3, the DNA is TGTGCCAGCAGCTTAGGAGGGAGCAGCAATCAGCCCCAGCATTTT. Amino acids: CASSLGGSSNQPQHF.

Sample share makes this clonotype medium-sized. The V and J genes are TRBV4-1 and TRBJ1-5; no firm D call. Trimming removed 4 bases at V and 2 bases at J, with 12 bases between. CDR1 and CDR2 (germline): MGHRA, YSYEKL. This CDR3 has 15 amino acids. The CDR3 coding sequence is TGCGCCAGCAGCCTCCAGGATAGTGGCAATCAGCCCCAGCATTTT. Translating it yields CASSLQDSGNQPQHF.

Turning to this clonotype: A read error may produce the germline difference seen at one junction end. The chain couples TRBV5-5 to TRBJ2-1; D unclear. CDR1 and CDR2 from the germline V gene are SGHKS and YYEKEE (reference sequence). The CDR3 runs 15 residues. This CDR3 is CANSPLEDGYNEQFF. The CDR3 DNA sequence: TGTGCCAACAGCCCTCTAGAGGACGGATACAATGAGCAGTTCTTC.

This clonotype is medium-sized (0.01 to 0.1%) within its sample. The chain uses TRBV12-3 or TRBV12-4 and TRBJ1-1; D remains ambiguous. This CDR3 is built from 13 residues. Trimming took 3 bases from V and 3 from J, leaving 8 bases between them. The CDR3 here is CASSFGSHTEAFF. The CDR3, as DNA: TGTGCCAGCAGTTTTGGGAGTCACACTGAAGCTTTCTTT.

Within the sample, this clonotype is medium-sized. The chain links TRBV20-1 to TRBJ1-5; TRBD1 is a possible D gene (6 bases). With 1 base removed from V and 2 bases from J, the gap between germline ends came to 12 bases. This CDR3 region has 15 residues. Germline V gives CDR1 DFQATT, CDR2 SNEGSKA (reference sequence). The CDR3 protein is CSARARGAGNQPQHF. The CDR3 DNA reads TGCAGTGCTAGAGCCAGGGGAGCGGGCAATCAGCCCCAGCATTTT.

By share, this clonotype counts as medium-sized (0.01 to 0.1%). The chain joins TRBV9 to TRBJ2-7; weak D call: TRBD2 (8 bases). This CDR3 spans 16 amino acids. The V end was cut by 0 bases, the J end by 5 bases, with 18 bases between. CDR1 and CDR2 from the germline V gene are SGDLS and YYNGEE. The DNA of the CDR3 is TGTGCCAGCAGCGTAGAAGGGGGCGGGGGGCCCCACGAGCAGTACTTC. Translated: CASSVEGGGGPHEQYF.

This clonotype is medium-sized within its sample. The chain has TRBV19 and TRBJ1-2; D is undetermined. The ends were cut back, 3 bases at V and 6 bases at J, with 14 bases in the middle. The CDR3 consists of 14 residues. Germline CDR1 is LNHDA and CDR2 is SQIVND (reference sequence). This CDR3 is CASSIIGFWNGYTF. DNA of the CDR3: TGTGCCAGTAGTATTATAGGATTTTGGAATGGCTACACCTTC.

This clonotype was observed a single time. This could be a read error, since a much larger clone is one nucleotide away. The gene calls are TRBV6-2 or TRBV6-3 and TRBJ2-2; TRBD2 aligns across 14 bases. CDR3 length: 19 amino acids. Unmatched junction bases numbered 12, after V lost 5 bases and J lost 4 bases. Germline V CDR1 and CDR2: MNHEY, SVGEGT. The CDR3 DNA is TGTGCCAGCAGTGAACCGGGACTAGCGGGGGTCTTGGGCACCGGGGAGCTGTTTTTT. Protein: CASSEPGLAGVLGTGELFF.